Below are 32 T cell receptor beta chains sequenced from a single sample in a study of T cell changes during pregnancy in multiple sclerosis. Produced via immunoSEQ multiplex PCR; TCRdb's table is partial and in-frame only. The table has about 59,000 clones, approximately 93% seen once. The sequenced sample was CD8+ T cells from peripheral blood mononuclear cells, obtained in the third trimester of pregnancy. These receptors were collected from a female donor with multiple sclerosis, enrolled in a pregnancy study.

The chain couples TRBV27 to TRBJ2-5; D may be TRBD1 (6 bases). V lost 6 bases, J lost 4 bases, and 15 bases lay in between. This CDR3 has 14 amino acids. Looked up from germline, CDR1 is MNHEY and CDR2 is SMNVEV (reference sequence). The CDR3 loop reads CASSFDRLVETQYF. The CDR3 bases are TGTGCCAGCAGCTTCGACAGGCTGGTAGAGACCCAGTACTTC.

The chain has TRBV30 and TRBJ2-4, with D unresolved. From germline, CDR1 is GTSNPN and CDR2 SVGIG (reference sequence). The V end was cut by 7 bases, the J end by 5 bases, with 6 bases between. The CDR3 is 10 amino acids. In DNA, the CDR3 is TGTGCCTTACACGAAAACATTCAGTACTTC. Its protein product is CALHENIQYF.

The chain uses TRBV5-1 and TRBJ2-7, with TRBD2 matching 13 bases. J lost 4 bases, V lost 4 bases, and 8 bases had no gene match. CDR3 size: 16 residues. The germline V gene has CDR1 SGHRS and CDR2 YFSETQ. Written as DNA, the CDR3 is TGCGCCAGCAGCCCGAGGACTAGCGGGAGCTCGTACGAGCAGTACTTC. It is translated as CASSPRTSGSSYEQYF.

CDR3 amino acids: CASSTRGYNEQFF. The CDR3 region has the DNA TGCGCCAGCAGCACCCGCGGGTACAATGAGCAGTTCTTC. This chain connects TRBV4-1 to TRBJ2-1, with a tentative D call TRBD2 (5 bases). The CDR3 consists of 13 residues. Per germline, CDR1 MGHRA and CDR2 YSYEKL. Trimming left V 5 bases short and J 4 bases short, with 9 bases between.

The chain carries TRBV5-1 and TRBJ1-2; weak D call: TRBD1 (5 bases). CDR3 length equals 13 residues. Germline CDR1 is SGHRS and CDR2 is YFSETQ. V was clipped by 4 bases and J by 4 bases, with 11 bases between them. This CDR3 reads CASSLRDGYGYTF. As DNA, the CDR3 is TGCGCCAGCAGCCTCAGGGATGGCTATGGCTACACCTTC.

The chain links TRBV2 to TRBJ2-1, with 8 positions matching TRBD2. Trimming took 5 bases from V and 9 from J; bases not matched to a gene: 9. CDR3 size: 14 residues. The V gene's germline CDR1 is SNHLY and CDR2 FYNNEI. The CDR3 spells CASSTGTSRGEQFF. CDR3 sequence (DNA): TGTGCCAGCAGTACCGGGACTAGTCGTGGTGAGCAGTTCTTC. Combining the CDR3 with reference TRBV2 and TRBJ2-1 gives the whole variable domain EPEVTQTPSHQVTQMGQEVILRCVPISNHLYFYWYRQILGQKVEFLVSFYNNEISEKSEIFDDQFSVERPDGSNFTLKIRSTKLEDSAMYFCASSTGTSRGEQFFGPGTRLTVL.

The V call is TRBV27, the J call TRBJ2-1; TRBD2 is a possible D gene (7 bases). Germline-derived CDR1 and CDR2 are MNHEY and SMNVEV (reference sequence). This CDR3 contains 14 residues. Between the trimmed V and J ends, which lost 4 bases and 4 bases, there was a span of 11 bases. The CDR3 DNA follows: TGTGCCAGCAGTTCTGCGGGGGCATACAATGAGCAGTTCTTC. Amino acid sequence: CASSSAGAYNEQFF.

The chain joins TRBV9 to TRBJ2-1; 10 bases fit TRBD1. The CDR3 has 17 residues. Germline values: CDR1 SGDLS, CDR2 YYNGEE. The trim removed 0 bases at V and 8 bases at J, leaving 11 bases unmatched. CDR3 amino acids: CASSVEGSETGGDEQFF. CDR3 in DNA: TGTGCCAGCAGCGTAGAAGGGTCCGAGACAGGGGGCGATGAGCAGTTCTTC.

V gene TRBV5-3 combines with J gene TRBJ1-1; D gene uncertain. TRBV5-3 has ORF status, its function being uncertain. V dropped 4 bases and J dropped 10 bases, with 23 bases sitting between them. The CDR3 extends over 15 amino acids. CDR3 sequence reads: CARSPRSLPYTAAFF. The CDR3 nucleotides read TGTGCCAGAAGCCCGCGGTCCCTTCCTTATACGGCAGCTTTCTTT.

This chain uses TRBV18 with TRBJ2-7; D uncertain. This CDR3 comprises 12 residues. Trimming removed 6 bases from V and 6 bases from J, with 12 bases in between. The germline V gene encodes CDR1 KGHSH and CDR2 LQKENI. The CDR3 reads CASSGPGSEQYF. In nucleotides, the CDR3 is TGTGCCAGCTCCGGTCCAGGAAGCGAGCAGTACTTC.

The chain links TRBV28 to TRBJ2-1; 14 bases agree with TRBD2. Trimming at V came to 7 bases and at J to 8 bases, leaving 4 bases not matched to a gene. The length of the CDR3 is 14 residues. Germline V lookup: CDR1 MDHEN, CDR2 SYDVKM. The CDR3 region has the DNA TGTGCCAGCACGGGGACTAGCGGGAGATATGAGCAGTTCTTC. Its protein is CASTGTSGRYEQFF.

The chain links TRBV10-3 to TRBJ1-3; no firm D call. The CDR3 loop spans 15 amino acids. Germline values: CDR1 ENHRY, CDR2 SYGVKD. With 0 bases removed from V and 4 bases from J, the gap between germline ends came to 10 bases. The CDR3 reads CAISESVPEGNTIYF. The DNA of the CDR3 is TGTGCCATCAGTGAGTCGGTCCCCGAGGGAAACACCATATATTTT.

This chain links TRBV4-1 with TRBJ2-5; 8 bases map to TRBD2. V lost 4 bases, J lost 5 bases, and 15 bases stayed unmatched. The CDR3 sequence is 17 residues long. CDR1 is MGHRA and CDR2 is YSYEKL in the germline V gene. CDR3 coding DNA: TGCGCCAGCAGCCCCTCCGCGGAGCGGGAGTGGGAGGAGACCCAGTACTTC. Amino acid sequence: CASSPSAEREWEETQYF.

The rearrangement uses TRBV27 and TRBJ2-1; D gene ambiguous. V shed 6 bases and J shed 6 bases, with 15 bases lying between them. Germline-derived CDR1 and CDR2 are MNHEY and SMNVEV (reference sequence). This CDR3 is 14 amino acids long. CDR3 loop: CASSPSSLSNEQFF. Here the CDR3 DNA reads TGTGCCAGCAGCCCTTCCTCGCTCAGCAATGAGCAGTTCTTC.

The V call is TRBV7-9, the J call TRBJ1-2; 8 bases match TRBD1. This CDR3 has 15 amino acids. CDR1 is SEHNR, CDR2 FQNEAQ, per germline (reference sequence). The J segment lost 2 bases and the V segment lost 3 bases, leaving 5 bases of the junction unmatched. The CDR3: CASSFWTGPNYGYTF. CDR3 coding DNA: TGTGCCAGCAGCTTTTGGACAGGGCCGAACTATGGCTACACCTTC.

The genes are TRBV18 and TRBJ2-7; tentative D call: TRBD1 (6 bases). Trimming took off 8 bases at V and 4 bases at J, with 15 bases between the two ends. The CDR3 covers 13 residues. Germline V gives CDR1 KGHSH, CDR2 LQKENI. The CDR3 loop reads CASKLGARYEQYF. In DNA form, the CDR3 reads TGTGCCAGCAAACTGGGGGCGAGGTACGAGCAGTACTTC.

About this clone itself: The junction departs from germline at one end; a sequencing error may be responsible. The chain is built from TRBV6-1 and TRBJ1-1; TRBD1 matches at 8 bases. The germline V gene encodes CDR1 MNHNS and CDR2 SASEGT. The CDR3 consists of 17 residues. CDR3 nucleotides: TGTGCCAGCAGTGATAGGACAGGGTTGGGAGTGAAGACTGAAGCTTTCTTT. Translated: CASSDRTGLGVKTEAFF.

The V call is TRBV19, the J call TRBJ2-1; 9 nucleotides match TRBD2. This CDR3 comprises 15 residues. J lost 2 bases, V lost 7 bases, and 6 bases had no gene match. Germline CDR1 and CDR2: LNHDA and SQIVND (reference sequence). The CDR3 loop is CASTLTSGPYNEQFF. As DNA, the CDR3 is TGTGCCAGTACTCTGACTAGCGGCCCCTACAATGAGCAGTTCTTC.

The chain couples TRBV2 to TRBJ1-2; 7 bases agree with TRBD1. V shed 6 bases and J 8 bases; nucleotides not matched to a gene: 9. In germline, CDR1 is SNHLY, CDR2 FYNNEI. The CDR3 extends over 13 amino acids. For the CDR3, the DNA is TGTGCCAGCAGGGAGGAAGGGGGCAGGGGCTACACCTTC. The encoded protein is CASREEGGRGYTF.

The CDR3: CASSLEGGSEAFF. The CDR3 bases are TGTGCCAGCAGTTTAGAAGGGGGCTCTGAAGCTTTCTTT. This sequence joins TRBV27 and TRBJ1-1, with 7 bases aligning to TRBD1. The ends lost 2 bases at V and 6 bases at J; junction bases unmatched: 3. The CDR3 contains 13 residues. Germline values: CDR1 MNHEY, CDR2 SMNVEV (reference sequence).

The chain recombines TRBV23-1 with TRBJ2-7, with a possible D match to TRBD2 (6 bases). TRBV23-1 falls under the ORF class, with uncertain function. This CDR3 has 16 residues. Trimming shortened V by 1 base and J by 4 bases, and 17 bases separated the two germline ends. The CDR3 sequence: CASSQFCREPPYEQYF. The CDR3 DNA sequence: TGCGCCAGCAGTCAATTCTGCCGGGAGCCACCGTACGAGCAGTACTTC.

CDR3 nucleotide sequence: TGTGCCAGCAGTGACGACAGGAACACCGGGGAGCTGTTTTTT. This sequence encodes CASSDDRNTGELFF. This rearrangement joins TRBV6-4 to TRBJ2-2; tentatively, D is TRBD1 (5 bases). Germline-derived CDR1 and CDR2 are MRHNA and SNTAGT. V dropped 2 bases and J dropped 1 base, with 5 bases sitting between them. This CDR3 comprises 14 residues.

The CDR3 reads CASSVTSGYNEQFF. The DNA of the CDR3 is TGTGCCAGTAGTGTGACTAGCGGATACAATGAGCAGTTCTTC. The rearrangement joins TRBV19 to TRBJ2-1, with 9 bases that match TRBD2. The CDR3 contains 14 residues. The ends lost 5 bases at V and 4 bases at J; junction bases unmatched: 3. Germline assignment: CDR1 LNHDA and CDR2 SQIVND (reference sequence).

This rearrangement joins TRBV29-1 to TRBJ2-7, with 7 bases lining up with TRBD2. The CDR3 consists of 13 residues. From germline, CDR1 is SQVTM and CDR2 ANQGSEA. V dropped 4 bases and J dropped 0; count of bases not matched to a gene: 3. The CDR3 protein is CSVVLAYSYEQYF. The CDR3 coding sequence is TGCAGCGTTGTACTAGCGTACTCCTACGAGCAGTACTTC.

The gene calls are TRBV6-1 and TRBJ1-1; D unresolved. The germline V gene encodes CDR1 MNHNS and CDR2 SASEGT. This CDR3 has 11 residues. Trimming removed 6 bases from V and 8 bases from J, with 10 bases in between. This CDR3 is CASRETVEAFF. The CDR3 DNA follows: TGTGCCAGCAGGGAGACGGTAGAAGCTTTCTTT.

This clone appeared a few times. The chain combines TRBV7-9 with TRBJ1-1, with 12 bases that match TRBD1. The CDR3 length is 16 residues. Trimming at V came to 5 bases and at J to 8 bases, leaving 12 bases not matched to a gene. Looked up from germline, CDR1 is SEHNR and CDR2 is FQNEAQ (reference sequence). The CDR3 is CASSQPGQGAAREAFF. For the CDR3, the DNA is TGTGCCAGCAGCCAACCGGGACAGGGGGCGGCCAGAGAAGCTTTCTTT.

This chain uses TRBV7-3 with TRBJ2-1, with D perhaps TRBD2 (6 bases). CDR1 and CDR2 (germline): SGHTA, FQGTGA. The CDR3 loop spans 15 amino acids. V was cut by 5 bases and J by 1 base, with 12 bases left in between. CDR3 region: CASSPGLTSYNEQFF. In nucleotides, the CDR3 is TGTGCCAGCAGCCCGGGACTTACTTCCTACAATGAGCAGTTCTTC.

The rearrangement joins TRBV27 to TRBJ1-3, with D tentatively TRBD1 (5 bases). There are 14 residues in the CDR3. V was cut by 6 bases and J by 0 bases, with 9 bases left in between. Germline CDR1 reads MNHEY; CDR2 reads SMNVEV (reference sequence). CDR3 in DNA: TGTGCCAGCAGCGAAACAGGCTCTGGAAACACCATATATTTT. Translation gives CASSETGSGNTIYF.

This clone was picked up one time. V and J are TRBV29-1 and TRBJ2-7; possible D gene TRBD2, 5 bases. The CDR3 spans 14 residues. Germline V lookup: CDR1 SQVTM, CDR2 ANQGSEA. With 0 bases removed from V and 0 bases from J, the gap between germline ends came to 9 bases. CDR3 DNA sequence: TGCAGCGTTGAAGACGGGGTTCTCTCCTACGAGCAGTACTTC. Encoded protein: CSVEDGVLSYEQYF.

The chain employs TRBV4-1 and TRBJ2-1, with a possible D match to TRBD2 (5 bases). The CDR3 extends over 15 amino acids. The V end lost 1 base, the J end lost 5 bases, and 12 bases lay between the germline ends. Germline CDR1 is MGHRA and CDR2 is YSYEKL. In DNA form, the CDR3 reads TGCGCCAGCAGCCAAGTTTTCTCCGGGAACAATGAGCAGTTCTTC. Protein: CASSQVFSGNNEQFF.

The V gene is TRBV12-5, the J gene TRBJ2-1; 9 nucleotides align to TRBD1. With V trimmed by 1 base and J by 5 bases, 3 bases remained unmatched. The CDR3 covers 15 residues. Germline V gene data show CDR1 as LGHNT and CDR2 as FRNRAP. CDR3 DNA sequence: TGTGCTAGTGGTTTGGGGGACAGGGTGGACAATGAGCAGTTCTTC. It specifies CASGLGDRVDNEQFF.

The CDR3 DNA reads as TGTGCCAGCAGCTCAGTTCTAGGGGGGGGGACCTCCTACGAGCAGTACTTC. It is translated as CASSSVLGGGTSYEQYF. The chain combines TRBV7-9 with TRBJ2-7; a weak D match, TRBD2 (7 bases). V lost 4 bases and J lost 0, with 19 bases in between. Germline lookup yields CDR1 SEHNR and CDR2 FQNEAQ (reference sequence). The CDR3 is made up of 17 amino acids.